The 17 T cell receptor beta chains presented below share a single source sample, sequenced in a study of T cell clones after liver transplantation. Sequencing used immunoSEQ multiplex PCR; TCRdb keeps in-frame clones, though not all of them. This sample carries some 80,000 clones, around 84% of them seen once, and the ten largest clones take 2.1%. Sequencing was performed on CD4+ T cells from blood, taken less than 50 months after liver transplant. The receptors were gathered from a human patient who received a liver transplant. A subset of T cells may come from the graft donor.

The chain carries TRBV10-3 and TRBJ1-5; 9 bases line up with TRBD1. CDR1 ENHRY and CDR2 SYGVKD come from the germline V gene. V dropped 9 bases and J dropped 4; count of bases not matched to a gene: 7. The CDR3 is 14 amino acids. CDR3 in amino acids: CAIGDRVRNQPQHF. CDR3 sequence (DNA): TGTGCCATAGGGGACAGGGTAAGGAATCAGCCCCAGCATTTT.

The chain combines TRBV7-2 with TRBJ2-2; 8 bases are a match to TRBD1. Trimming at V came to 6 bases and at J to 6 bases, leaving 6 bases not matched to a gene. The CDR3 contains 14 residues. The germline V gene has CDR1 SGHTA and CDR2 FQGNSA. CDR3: CASRPGGASGELFF. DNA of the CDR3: TGTGCCAGCAGACCAGGGGGCGCATCCGGGGAGCTGTTTTTT.

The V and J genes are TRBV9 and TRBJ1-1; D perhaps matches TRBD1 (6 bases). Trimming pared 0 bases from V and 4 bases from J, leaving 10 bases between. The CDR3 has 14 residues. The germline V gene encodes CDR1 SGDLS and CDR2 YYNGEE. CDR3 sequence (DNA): TGTGCCAGCAGCGTAGGAAGGGGGACCACTGAAGCTTTCTTT. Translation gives CASSVGRGTTEAFF. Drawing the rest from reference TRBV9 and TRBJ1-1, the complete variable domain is DSGVTQTPKHLITATGQRVTLRCSPRSGDLSVYWYQQSLDQGLQFLIQYYNGEERAKGNILERFSAQQFPDLHSELNLSSLELGDSALYFCASSVGRGTTEAFFGQGTRLTVV.

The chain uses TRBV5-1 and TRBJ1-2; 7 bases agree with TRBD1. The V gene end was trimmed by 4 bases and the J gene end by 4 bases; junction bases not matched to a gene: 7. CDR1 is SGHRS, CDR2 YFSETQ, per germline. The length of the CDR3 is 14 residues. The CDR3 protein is CASSLEGGSYGYTF. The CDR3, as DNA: TGCGCCAGCAGCCTCGAAGGGGGCAGCTATGGCTACACCTTC.

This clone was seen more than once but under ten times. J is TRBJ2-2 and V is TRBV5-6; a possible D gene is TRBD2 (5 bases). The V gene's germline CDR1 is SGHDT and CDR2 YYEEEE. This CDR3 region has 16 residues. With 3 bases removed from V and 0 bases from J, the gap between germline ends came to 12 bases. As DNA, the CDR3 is TGTGCCAGCAGCTGGGTCGGGGATCCGAACACCGGGGAGCTGTTTTTT. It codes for CASSWVGDPNTGELFF.

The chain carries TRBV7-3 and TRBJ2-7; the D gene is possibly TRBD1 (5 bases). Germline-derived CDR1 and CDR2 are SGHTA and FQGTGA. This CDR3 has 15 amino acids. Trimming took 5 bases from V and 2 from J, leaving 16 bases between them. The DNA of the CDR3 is TGTGCCAGCAGCAAGCGATGGCAGGGAACCTACGAGCAGTACTTC. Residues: CASSKRWQGTYEQYF.

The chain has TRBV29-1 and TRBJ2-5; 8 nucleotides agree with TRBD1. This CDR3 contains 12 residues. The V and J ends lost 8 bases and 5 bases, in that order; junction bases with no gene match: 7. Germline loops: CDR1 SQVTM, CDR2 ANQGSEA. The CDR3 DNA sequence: TGCAGCACCAAGACAGGGGAGGAGACCCAGTACTTC. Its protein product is CSTKTGEETQYF.

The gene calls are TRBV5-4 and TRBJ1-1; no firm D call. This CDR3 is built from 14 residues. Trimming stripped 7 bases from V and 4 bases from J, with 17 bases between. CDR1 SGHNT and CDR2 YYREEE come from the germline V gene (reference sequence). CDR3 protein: CASGPPTGFTEAFF. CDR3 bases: TGTGCCAGCGGTCCGCCCACTGGCTTCACTGAAGCTTTCTTT.

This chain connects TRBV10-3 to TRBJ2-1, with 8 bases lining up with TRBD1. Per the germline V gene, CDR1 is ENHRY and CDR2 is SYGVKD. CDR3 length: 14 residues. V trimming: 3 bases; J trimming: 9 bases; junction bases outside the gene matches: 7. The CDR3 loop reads CAISETTGVAEQFF. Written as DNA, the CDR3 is TGTGCCATCAGTGAAACGACAGGGGTGGCTGAGCAGTTCTTC.

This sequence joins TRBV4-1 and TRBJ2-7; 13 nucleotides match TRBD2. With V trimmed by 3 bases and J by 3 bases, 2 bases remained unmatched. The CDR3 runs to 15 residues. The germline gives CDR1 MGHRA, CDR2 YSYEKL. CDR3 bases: TGCGCCAGCAGCCAGACTAGCGGGAGGATCTACGAGCAGTACTTC. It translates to CASSQTSGRIYEQYF.

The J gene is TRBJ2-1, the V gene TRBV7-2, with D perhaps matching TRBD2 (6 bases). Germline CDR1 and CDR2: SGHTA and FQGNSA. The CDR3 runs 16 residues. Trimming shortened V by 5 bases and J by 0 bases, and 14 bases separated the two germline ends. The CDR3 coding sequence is TGTGCCAGCAGCCTGATGGCGGGGTTCTCCTACAATGAGCAGTTCTTC. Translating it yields CASSLMAGFSYNEQFF.

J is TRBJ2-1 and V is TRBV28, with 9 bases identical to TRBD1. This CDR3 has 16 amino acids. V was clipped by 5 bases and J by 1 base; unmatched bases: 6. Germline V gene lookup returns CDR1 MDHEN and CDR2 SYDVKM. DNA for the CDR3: TGTGCCAGCAGTGCATGGACAGGGGTTTCCTACAATGAGCAGTTCTTC. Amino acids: CASSAWTGVSYNEQFF.

CDR3 in amino acids: CASSSRWGGDSIDSNQPQHF. CDR3 DNA: TGTGCCAGCAGCTCTAGGTGGGGCGGAGATTCCATAGATAGCAATCAGCCCCAGCATTTT. The rearrangement uses TRBV7-3 and TRBJ1-5; TRBD1 might be the D (5 bases). This CDR3 has 20 residues. The V gene's germline CDR1 is SGHTA and CDR2 FQGTGA. The ends were cut back, 4 bases at V and 0 bases at J, with 25 bases in the middle.

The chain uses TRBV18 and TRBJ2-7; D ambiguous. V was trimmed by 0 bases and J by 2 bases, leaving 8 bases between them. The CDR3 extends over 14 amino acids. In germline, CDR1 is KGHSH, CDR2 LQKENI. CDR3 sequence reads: CASSPPRPPYEQYF. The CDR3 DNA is TGTGCCAGCTCACCACCGAGACCGCCCTACGAGCAGTACTTC. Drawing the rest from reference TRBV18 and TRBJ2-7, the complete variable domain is NAGVMQNPRHLVRRRGQEARLRCSPMKGHSHVYWYRQLPEEGLKFMVYLQKENIIDESGMPKERFSAEFPKEGPSILRIQQVVRGDSAAYFCASSPPRPPYEQYFGPGTRLTVT.

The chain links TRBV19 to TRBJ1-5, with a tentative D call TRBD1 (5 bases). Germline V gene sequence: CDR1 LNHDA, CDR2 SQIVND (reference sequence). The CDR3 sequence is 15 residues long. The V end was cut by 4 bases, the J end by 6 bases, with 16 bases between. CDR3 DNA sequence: TGTGCCAGTAGTAATCGGGCCAGGGCCGGTCAGCCCCAGCATTTT. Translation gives CASSNRARAGQPQHF. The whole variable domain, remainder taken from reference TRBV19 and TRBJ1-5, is DGGITQSPKYLFRKEGQNVTLSCEQNLNHDAMYWYRQDPGQGLRLIYYSQIVNDFQKGDIAEGYSVSREKKESFPLTVTSAQKNPTAFYLCASSNRARAGQPQHFGDGTRLSIL.

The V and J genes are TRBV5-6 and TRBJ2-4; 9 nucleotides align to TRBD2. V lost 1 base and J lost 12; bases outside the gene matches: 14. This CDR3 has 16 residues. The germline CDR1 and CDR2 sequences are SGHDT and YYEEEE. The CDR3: CASSLSGGGAIVPQYF. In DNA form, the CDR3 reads TGTGCCAGCAGCTTGTCCGGCGGGGGGGCTATCGTCCCTCAGTACTTC.

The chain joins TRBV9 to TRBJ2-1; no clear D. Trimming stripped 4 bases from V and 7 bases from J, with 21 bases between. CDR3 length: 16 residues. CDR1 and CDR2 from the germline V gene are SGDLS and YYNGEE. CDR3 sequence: CASSPRSAKIYNEQFF. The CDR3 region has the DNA TGTGCCAGCAGCCCCCGCTCTGCCAAGATTTATAATGAGCAGTTCTTC.